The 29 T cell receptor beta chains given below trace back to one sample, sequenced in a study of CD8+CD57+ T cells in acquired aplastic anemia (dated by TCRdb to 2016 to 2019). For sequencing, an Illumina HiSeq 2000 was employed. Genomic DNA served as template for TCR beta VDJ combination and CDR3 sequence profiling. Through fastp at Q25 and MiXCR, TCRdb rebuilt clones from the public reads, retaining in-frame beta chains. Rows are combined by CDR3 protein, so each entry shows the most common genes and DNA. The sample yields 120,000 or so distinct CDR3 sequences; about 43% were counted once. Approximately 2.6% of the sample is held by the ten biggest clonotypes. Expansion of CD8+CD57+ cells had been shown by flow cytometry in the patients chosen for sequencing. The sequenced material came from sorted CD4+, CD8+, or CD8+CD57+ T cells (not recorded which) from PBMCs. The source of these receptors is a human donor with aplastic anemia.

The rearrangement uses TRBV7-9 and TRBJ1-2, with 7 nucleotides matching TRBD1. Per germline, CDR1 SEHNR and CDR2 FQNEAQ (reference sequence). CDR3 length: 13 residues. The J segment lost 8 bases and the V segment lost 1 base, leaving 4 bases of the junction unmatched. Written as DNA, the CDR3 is TGTGCCAGCAGCTTAGACCGACAGGGCGGCTACACCTTC. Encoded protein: CASSLDRQGGYTF.

CDR3 nucleotides: TGCGCCAGCAGCGCCTGGGTTGTATCAGTAGGACAGGGGGACAATGAGCAGTTCTTC. It yields the protein CASSAWVVSVGQGDNEQFF. V and J are TRBV5-1 and TRBJ2-1; 10 bases fit TRBD1. J lost 5 bases, V lost 4 bases, and 18 bases had no gene match. Germline V CDR1 and CDR2: SGHRS, YFSETQ. This CDR3 spans 19 amino acids. The whole variable domain, remainder taken from reference TRBV5-1 and TRBJ2-1, is KAGVTQTPRYLIKTRGQQVTLSCSPISGHRSVSWYQQTPGQGLQFLFEYFSETQRNKGNFPGRFSGRQFSNSRSEMNVSTLELGDSALYLCASSAWVVSVGQGDNEQFFGPGTRLTVL.

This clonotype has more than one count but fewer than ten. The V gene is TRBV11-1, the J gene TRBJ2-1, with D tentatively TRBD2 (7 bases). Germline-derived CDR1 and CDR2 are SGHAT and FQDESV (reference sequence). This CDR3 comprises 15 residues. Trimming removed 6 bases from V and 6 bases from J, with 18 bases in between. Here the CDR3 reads CASSRRGGAPNEQFF. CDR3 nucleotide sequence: TGTGCCAGCAGTCGGAGAGGGGGGGCCCCCAATGAGCAGTTCTTC. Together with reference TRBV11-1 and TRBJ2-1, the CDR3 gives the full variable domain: EAEVAQSPRYKITEKSQAVAFWCDPISGHATLYWYRQILGQGPELLVQFQDESVVDDSQLPKDRFSAERLKGVDSTLKIQPAELGDSAMYLCASSRRGGAPNEQFFGPGTRLTVL.

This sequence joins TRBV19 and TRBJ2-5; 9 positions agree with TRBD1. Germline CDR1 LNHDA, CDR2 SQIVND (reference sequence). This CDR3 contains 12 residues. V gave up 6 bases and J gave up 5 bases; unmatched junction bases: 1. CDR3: CASRQGAETQYF. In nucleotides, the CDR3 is TGTGCCAGTAGACAGGGGGCGGAGACCCAGTACTTC.

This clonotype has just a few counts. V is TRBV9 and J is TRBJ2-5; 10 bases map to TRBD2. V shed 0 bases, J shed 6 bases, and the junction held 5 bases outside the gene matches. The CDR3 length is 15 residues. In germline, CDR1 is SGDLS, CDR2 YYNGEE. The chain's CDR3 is CASSVDSGGWKTQYF. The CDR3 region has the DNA TGTGCCAGCAGCGTAGATAGCGGGGGGTGGAAGACCCAGTACTTC.

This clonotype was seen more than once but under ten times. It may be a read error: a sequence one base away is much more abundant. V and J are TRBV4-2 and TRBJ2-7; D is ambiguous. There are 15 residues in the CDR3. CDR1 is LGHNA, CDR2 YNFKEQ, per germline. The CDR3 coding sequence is TGTGCCAGCGGCCAAGATAGGACGGACTCCTACGAGCAGTACTTC. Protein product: CASGQDRTDSYEQYF.

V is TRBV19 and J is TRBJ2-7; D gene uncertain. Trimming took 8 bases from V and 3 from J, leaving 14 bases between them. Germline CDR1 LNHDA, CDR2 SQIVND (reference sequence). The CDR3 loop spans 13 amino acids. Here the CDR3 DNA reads TGTGCCAGTGGGCCTCCAGAGCACTACGAGCAGTACTTC. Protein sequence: CASGPPEHYEQYF.

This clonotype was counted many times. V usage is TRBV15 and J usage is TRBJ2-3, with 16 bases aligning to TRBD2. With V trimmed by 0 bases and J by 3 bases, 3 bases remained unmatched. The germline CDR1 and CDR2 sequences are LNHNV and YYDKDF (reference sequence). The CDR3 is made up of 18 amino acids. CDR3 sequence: CATSREGLAGGRTDTQYF. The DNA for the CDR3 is TGTGCCACCAGCAGAGAGGGACTAGCGGGGGGGCGAACAGATACGCAGTATTTT.

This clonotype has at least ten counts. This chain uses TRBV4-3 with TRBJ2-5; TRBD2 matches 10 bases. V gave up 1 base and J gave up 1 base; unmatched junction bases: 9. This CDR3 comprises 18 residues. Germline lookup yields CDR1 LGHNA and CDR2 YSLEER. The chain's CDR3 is CASSQGNKKRGGQETQYF. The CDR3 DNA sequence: TGCGCCAGCAGCCAAGGGAATAAAAAGCGGGGGGGCCAAGAGACCCAGTACTTC.

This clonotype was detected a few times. CDR3 protein: CASSEWGGSGGYTF. CDR3 nucleotides: TGTGCCAGCAGTGAATGGGGAGGAAGTGGTGGCTACACCTTC. The chain is built from TRBV2 and TRBJ1-2, with D hard to call. The CDR3 has 14 amino acids. V lost 2 bases and J 7 bases, leaving 14 bases between the germline ends. CDR1 and CDR2 from the germline V gene are SNHLY and FYNNEI.

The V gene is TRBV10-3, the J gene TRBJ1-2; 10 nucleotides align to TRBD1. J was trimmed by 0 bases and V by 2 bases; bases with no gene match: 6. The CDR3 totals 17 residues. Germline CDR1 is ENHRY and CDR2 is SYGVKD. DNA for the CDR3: TGTGCCATCAGTGAGGCGGACAGGGGGGTGGCTAACTATGGCTACACCTTC. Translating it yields CAISEADRGVANYGYTF.

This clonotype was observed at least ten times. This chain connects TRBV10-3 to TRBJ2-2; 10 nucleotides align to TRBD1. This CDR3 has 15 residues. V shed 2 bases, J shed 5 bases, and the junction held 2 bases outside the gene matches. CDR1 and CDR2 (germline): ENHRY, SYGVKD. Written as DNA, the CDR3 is TGTGCCATCAGTGAGGAGGGACAGGGGACCGGGGAGCTGTTTTTT. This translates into CAISEEGQGTGELFF.

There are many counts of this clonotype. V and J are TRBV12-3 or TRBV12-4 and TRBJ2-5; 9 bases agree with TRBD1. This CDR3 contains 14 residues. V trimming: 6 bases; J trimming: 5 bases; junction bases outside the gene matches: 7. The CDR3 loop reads CASSSGTGWETQYF. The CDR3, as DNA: TGTGCCAGCAGCTCCGGGACAGGGTGGGAGACCCAGTACTTC.

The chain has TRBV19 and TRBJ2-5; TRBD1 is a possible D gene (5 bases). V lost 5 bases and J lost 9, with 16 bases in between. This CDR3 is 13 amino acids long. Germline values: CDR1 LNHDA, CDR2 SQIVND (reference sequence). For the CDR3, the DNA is TGTGCCAGTAGTCCGTCGCAGGGTCAGCCCCAGTACTTC. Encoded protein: CASSPSQGQPQYF. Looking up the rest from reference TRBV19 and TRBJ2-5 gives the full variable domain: DGGITQSPKYLFRKEGQNVTLSCEQNLNHDAMYWYRQDPGQGLRLIYYSQIVNDFQKGDIAEGYSVSREKKESFPLTVTSAQKNPTAFYLCASSPSQGQPQYFGPGTRLLVL.

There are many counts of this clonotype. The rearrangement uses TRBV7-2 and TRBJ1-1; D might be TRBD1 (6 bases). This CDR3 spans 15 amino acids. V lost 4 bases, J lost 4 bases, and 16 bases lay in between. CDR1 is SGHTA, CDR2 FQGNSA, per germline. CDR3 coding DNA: TGTGCCAGCAGCTCCCCGGGGGGGCTCGGCACTGAAGCTTTCTTT. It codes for CASSSPGGLGTEAFF.

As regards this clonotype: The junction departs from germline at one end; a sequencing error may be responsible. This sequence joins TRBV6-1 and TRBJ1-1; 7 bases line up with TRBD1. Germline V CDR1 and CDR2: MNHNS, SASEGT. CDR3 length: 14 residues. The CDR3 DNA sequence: TGTGCCAGCAGGGAAGGGGGCTCGAAGACTGAAGCTTTCTTT. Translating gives CASREGGSKTEAFF.

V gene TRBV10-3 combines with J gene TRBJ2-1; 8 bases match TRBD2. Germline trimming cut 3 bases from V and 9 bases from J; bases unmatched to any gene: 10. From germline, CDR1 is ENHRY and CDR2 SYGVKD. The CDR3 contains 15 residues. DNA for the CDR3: TGTGCCATCAGTGACGGCGGGAGGATCAATGGTGAGCAGTTCTTC. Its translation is CAISDGGRINGEQFF.

CDR3 amino acids: CSVEWEKGYGYTF. The CDR3 DNA reads TGCAGCGTTGAATGGGAGAAGGGCTATGGCTACACCTTC. The rearrangement links TRBV29-1 to TRBJ1-2; D gene uncertain. The CDR3 extends over 13 amino acids. Trimming pared 2 bases from V and 4 bases from J, leaving 11 bases between. CDR1 and CDR2 (germline): SQVTM, ANQGSEA.

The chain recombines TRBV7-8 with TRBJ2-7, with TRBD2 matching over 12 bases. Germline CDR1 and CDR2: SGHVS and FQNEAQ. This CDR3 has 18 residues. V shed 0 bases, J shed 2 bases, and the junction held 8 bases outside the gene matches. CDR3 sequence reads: CASSLAPSTSGGPYEQYF. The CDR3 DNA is TGTGCCAGCAGCTTAGCCCCCAGTACTAGCGGGGGGCCCTACGAGCAGTACTTC.

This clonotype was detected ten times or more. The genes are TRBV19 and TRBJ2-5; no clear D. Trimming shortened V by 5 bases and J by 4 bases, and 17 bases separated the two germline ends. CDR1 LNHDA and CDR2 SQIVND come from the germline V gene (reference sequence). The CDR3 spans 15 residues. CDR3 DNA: TGTGCCAGTAGTGGCCGGGCCGAATCGGGAGAGACCCAGTACTTC. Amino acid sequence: CASSGRAESGETQYF. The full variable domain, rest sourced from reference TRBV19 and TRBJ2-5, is DGGITQSPKYLFRKEGQNVTLSCEQNLNHDAMYWYRQDPGQGLRLIYYSQIVNDFQKGDIAEGYSVSREKKESFPLTVTSAQKNPTAFYLCASSGRAESGETQYFGPGTRLLVL.

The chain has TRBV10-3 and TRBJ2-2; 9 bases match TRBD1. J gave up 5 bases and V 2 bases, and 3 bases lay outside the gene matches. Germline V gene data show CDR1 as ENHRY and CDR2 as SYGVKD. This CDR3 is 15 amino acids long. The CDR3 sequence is CAISEGDRVTGELFF. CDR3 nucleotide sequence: TGTGCCATCAGTGAGGGGGACAGGGTAACCGGGGAGCTGTTTTTT.

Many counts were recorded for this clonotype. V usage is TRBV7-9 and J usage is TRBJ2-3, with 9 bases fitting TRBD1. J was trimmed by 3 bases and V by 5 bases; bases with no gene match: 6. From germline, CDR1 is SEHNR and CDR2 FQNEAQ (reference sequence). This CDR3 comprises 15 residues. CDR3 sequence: CASSQGTGITDTQYF. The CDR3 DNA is TGTGCCAGCAGCCAGGGGACAGGGATTACAGATACGCAGTATTTT.

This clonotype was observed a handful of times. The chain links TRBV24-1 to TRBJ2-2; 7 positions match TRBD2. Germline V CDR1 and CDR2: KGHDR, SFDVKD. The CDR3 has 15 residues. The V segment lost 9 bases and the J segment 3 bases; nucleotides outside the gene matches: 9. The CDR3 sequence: CATSSGRRDTGELFF. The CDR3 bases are TGTGCCACCTCTAGCGGCAGGAGGGACACCGGGGAGCTGTTTTTT.

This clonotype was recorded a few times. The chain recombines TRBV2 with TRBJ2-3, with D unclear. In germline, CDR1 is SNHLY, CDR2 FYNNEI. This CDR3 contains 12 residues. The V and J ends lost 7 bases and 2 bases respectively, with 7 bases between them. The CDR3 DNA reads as TGTGCCAGCACCAGGACCACAGATACGCAGTATTTT. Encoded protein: CASTRTTDTQYF.

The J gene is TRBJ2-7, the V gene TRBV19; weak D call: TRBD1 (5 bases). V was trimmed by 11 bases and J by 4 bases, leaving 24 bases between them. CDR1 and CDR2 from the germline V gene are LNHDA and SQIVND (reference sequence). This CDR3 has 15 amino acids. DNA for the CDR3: TGTGCCGGCAGTATAGGACACTCCCGCGGTTACGAGCAGTACTTC. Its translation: CAGSIGHSRGYEQYF.

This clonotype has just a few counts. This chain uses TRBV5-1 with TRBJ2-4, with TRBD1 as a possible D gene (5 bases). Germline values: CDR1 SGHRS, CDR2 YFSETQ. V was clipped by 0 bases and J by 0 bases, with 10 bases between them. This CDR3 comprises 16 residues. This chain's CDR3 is CASSLEGSLAKNIQYF. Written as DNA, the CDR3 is TGCGCCAGCAGCTTGGAGGGGTCACTAGCCAAAAACATTCAGTACTTC. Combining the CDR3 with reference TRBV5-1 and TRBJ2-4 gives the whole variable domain KAGVTQTPRYLIKTRGQQVTLSCSPISGHRSVSWYQQTPGQGLQFLFEYFSETQRNKGNFPGRFSGRQFSNSRSEMNVSTLELGDSALYLCASSLEGSLAKNIQYFGAGTRLSVL.

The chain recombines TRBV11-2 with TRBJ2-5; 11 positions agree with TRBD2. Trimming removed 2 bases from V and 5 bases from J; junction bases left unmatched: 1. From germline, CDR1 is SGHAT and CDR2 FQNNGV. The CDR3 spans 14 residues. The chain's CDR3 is CASSLSSGGETQYF. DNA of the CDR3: TGTGCCAGCAGCTTATCTAGCGGGGGGGAGACCCAGTACTTC.

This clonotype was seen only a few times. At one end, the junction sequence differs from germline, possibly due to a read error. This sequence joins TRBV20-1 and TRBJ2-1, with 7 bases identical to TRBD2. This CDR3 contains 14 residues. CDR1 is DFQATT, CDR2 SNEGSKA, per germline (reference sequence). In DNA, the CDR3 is TGCAGTGCCCCGGGGGACGGGGACTACAATGGGCAGTTCTTC. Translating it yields CSAPGDGDYNGQFF.

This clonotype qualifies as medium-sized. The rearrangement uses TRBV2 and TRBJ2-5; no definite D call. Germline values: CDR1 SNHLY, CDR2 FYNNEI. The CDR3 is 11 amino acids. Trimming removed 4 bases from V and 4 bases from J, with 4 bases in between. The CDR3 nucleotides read TGTGCCAGCAGTGCGGCAGAGACCCAGTACTTC. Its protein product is CASSAAETQYF.